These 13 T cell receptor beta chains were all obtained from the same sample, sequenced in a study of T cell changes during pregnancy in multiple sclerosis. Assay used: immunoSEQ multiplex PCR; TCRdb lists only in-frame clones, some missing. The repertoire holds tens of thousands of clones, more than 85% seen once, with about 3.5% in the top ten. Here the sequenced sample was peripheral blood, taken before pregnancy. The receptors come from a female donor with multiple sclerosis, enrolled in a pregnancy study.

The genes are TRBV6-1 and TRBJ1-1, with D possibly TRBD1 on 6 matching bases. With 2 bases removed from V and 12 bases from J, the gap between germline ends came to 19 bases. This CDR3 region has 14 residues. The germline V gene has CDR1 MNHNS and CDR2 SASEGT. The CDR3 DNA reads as TGTGCCAGCAGTGAATTGATCAGGGGTTGGTGGACTTTCTTT. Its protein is CASSELIRGWWTFF.

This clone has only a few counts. This CDR3 is CASSQGQNEQYF. DNA of the CDR3: TGTGCCAGCAGCCAAGGTCAGAACGAGCAGTACTTC. The rearrangement uses TRBV4-2 and TRBJ2-7; D remains unclear. CDR1 is LGHNA and CDR2 is YNFKEQ in the germline V gene. Trimming removed 1 base from V and 5 bases from J, with 6 bases in between. This CDR3 region has 12 residues.

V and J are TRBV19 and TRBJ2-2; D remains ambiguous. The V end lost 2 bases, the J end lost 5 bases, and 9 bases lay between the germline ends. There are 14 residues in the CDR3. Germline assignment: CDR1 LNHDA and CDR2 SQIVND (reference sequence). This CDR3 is CASSISDWTGELFF. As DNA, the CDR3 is TGTGCCAGTAGTATATCCGACTGGACCGGGGAGCTGTTTTTT.

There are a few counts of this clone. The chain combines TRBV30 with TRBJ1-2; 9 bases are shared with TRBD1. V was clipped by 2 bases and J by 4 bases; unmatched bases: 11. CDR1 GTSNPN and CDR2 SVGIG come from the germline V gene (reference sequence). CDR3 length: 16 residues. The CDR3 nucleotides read TGTGCCTGGAGTCAATCAACTACAGGGGGCCTCTATGGCTACACCTTC. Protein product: CAWSQSTTGGLYGYTF. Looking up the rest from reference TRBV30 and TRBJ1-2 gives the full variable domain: SQTIHQWPATLVQPVGSPLSLECTVEGTSNPNLYWYRQAAGRGLQLLFYSVGIGQISSEVPQNLSASRPQDRQFILSSKKLLLSDSGFYLCAWSQSTTGGLYGYTFGSGTRLTVV.

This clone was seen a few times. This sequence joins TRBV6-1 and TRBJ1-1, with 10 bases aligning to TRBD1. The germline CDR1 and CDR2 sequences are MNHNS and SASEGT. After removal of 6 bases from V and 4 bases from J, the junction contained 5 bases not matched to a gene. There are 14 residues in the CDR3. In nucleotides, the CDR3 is TGTGCCAGCAGACCTTGGACAGGGGGCACTGAAGCTTTCTTT. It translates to CASRPWTGGTEAFF.

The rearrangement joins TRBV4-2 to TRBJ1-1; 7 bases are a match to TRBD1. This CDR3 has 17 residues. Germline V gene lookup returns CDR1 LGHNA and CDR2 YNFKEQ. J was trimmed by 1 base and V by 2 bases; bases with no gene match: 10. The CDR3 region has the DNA TGTGCCAGCAGCCAAATCTTGGACAGGAGCGCGAACACTGAAGCTTTCTTT. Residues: CASSQILDRSANTEAFF.

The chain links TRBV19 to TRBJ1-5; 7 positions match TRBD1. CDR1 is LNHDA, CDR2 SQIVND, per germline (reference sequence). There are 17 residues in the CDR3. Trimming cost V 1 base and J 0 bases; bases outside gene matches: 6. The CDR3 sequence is CASSIAPGQISNQPQHF. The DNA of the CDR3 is TGTGCCAGTAGTATAGCTCCGGGACAGATTAGCAATCAGCCCCAGCATTTT.

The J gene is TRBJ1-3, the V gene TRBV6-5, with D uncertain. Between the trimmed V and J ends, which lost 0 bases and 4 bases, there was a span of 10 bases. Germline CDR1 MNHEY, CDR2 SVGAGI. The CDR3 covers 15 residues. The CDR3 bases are TGTGCCAGCAGTTACTCCCTACTCGTAGGAAACACCATATATTTT. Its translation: CASSYSLLVGNTIYF.

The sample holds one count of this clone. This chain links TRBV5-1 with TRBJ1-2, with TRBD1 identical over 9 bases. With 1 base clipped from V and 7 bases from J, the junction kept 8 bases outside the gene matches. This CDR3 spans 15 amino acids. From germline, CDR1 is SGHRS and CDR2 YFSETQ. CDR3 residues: CASSLIGTGQPGYTF. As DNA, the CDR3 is TGCGCCAGCAGCTTGATCGGGACAGGGCAGCCTGGCTACACCTTC.

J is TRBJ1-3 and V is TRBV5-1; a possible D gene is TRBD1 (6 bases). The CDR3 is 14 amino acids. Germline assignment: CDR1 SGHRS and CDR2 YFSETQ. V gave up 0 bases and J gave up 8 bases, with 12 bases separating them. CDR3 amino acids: CASSLDTGLYTIYF. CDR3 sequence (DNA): TGCGCCAGCAGCTTGGATACAGGGCTGTACACCATATATTTT.

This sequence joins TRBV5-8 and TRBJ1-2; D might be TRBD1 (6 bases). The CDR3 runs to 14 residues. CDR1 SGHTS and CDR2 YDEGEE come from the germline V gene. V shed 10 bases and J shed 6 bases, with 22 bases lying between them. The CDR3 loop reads CASARIEGGHGYTF. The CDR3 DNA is TGTGCCTCCGCGAGGATAGAGGGGGGGCATGGCTACACCTTC.

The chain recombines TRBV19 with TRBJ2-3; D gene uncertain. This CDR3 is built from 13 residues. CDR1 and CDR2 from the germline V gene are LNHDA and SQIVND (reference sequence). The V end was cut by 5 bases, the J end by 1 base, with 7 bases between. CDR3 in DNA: TGTGCCAGTAGTCCCCGGGGCACAGATACGCAGTATTTT. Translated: CASSPRGTDTQYF.

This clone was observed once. The CDR3 nucleotides are TGTGCCAGCAGCTTAGAGAGCGGGAGGGTTGACAATGAGCAGTTCTTC. Encoded protein: CASSLESGRVDNEQFF. This rearrangement joins TRBV13 to TRBJ2-1, with 10 bases matching TRBD2. Looked up from germline, CDR1 is PRHDT and CDR2 is FYEKMQ (reference sequence). The junction had 5 bases not matched to a gene; V was cut back by 1 base and J by 5 bases. The CDR3 sequence is 16 residues long.